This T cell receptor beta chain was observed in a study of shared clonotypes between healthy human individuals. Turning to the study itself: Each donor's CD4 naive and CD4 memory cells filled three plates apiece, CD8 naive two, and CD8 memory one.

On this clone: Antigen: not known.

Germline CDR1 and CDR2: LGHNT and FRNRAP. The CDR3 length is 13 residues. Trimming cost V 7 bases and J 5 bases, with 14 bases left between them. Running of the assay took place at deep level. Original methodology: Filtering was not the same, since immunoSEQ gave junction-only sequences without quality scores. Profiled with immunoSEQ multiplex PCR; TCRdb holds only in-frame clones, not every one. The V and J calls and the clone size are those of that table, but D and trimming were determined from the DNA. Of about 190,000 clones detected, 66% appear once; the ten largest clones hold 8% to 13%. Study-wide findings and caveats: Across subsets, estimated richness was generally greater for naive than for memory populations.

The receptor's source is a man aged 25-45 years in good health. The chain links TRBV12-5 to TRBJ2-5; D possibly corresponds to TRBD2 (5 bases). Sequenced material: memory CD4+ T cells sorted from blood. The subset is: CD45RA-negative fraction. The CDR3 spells CASALSGGETQYF. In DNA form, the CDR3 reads TGTGCTAGTGCCCTCTCGGGCGGGGAGACCCAGTACTTC.